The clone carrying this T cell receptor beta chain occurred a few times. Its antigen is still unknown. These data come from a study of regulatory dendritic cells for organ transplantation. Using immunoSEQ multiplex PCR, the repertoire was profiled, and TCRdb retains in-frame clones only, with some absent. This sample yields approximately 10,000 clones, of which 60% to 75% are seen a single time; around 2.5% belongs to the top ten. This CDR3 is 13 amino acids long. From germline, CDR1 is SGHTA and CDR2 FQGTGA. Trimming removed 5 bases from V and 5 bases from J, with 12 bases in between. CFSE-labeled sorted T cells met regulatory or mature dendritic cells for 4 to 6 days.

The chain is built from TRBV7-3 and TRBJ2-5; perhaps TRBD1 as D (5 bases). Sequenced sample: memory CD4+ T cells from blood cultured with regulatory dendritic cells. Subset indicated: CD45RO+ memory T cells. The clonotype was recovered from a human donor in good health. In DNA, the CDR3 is TGTGCCAGCAGCCTCAGGGAAGGGGAGACCCAGTACTTC. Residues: CASSLREGETQYF.